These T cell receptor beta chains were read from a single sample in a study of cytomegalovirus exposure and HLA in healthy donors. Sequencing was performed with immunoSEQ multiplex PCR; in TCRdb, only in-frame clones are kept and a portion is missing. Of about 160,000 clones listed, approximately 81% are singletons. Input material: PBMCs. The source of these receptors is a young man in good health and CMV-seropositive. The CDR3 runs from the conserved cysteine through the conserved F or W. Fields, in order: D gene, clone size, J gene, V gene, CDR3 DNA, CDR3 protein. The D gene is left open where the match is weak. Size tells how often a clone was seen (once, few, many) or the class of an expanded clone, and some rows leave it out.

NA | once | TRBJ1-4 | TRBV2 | TGTGCCAGCAGTGAACTGCGGGGCCGGGTCCAAAAACTGTTTTTT | CASSELRGRVQKLFF
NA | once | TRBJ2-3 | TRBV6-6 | TGTGCCAGCTTCACCCCTCGAGAGGATACGCAGTATTTT | CASFTPREDTQYF
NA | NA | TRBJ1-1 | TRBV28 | TGTGCCAGCAGCTCAAAGGCAGGGGCTAACACTGAAGCTTTCTTT | CASSSKAGANTEAFF
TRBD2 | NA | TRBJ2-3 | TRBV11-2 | TGTGCCAGCAGCTTAGGGACTAGCGCGGATACGCAGTATTTT | CASSLGTSADTQYF
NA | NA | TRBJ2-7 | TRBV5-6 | TGTGCCAGCAGCTCGATGACAGGATCCTACGAGCAGTACTTC | CASSSMTGSYEQYF
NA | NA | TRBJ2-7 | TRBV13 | TGTGCCAGCAGCTTAGGGACAACCTACGAGCAGTACTTC | CASSLGTTYEQYF
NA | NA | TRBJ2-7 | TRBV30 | TGTGCCATTGGGCAGTCCTCCTACGAGCAGTACTTC | CAIGQSSYEQYF
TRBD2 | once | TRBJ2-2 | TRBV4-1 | TGCGCCAGCAGCCACCCGGTTCTAGCGGGAGGGCCTGGCACCGGGGAGCTGTTTTTT | CASSHPVLAGGPGTGELFF
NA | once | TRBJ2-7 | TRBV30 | TGTGCCTGGAGTGTAGGGGACTTCTACGAGCAGTACTTC | CAWSVGDFYEQYF
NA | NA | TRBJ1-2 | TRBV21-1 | TGTGCCAGCAGCCAAGCGGGGACAGGGGGTAACTATGGCTACACCTTC | CASSQAGTGGNYGYTF
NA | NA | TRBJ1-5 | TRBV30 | TGTGCCTGGACGAAGGCCGGGAATCAGCCCCAGCATTTT | CAWTKAGNQPQHF
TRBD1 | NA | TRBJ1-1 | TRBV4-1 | TGCGCCAGCAGCTTCCAGTGGACAGGGATGACTGAAGCTTTCTTT | CASSFQWTGMTEAFF
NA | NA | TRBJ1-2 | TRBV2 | TGTGCCAGCAGTTTGGTACCGGACTATGGCTACACCTTC | CASSLVPDYGYTF
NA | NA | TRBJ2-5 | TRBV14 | TGTGCCAGCAGCAGACTCGACCAAGAGACCCAGTACTTC | CASSRLDQETQYF
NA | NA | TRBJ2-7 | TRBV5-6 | TGTGCCAGCAGCATGACAGTGCTAAGCTCCTACGAGCAGTACTTC | CASSMTVLSSYEQYF
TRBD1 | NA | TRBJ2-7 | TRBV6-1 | TGTGCCAGCAGCGAACCCCAGGGGGCGCGTTACGAGCAGTACTTC | CASSEPQGARYEQYF
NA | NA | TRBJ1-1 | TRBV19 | TGTGCCAGTAGTCTCCTCTGGGGGGGCCTGAACACTGAAGCTTTCTTT | CASSLLWGGLNTEAFF
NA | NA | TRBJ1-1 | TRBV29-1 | TGCAGCGTTGGGAGGGAGGGCACTGAAGCTTTCTTT | CSVGREGTEAFF
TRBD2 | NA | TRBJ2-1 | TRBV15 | TGTGCCACCAGCGGACCCGGGACTAGTCCGAGCTCCTACAATGAGCAGTTCTTC | CATSGPGTSPSSYNEQFF
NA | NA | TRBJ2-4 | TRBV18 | TGTGCCAGCTCACCACAGGGGTTAAAAGCCAAAAACATTCAGTACTTC | CASSPQGLKAKNIQYF
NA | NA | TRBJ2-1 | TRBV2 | TGTGCCAGCCCATTGTCTAACAATGAGCAGTTCTTC | CASPLSNNEQFF
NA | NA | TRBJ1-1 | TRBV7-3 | TGTGCCAGCAGCTTATCGCGGGGTCGAGCTTTCTTT | CASSLSRGRAFF
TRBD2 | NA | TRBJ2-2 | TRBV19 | TGTGCCAGCGCCCGACTAGCGGATAACACCGGGGAGCTGTTTTTT | CASARLADNTGELFF
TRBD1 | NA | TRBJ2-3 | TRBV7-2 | TGTGCCAGCAGGCAGGGGGGCACAGATACGCAGTATTTT | CASRQGGTDTQYF
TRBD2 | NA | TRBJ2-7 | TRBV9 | TGTGCCAGCAGCCGGGCTAGCGGATACGAGCAGTACTTC | CASSRASGYEQYF
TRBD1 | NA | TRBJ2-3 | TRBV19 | TGTGCCAGTAGAGTCCAGGGGACAGAGGGGGATACGCAGTATTTT | CASRVQGTEGDTQYF
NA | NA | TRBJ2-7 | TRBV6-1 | TGTGCCAGCACCGAGGGGGGGAGTCTCTACGAGCAGTACTTC | CASTEGGSLYEQYF
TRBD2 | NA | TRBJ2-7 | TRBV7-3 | TGTGCCAGCAGCTACCTTGGGGGGAGGGAGGCGTCCTACGAGCAGTACTTC | CASSYLGGREASYEQYF
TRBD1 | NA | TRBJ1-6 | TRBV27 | TGTGCCAGCAGTTTATTTTGGGACAGCTATAATTCACCCCTCCACTTT | CASSLFWDSYNSPLHF
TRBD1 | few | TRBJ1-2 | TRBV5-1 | TGCGCCAGCAGCTTGGGGACAGGGGACTATGGCTACACCTTC | CASSLGTGDYGYTF
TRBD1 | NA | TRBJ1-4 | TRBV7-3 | TGTGCCAGCAGCTTAAGGGACAGGGTGGAAACTAATGAAAAACTGTTTTTT | CASSLRDRVETNEKLFF
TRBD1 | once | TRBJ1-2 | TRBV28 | TGTGCCAGCAGTTCGGGACAGGGGGTCCCATTAATCTATGGCTACACCTTC | CASSSGQGVPLIYGYTF
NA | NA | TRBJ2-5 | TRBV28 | TGTGCCAGCAGTTTGCAGGGCCCAGGAGGGGCCCAGTACTTC | CASSLQGPGGAQYF
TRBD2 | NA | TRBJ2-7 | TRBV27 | TGTGCCAGCACCGGCCAGGGACTAGCCCCCTACGAGCAGTACTTC | CASTGQGLAPYEQYF
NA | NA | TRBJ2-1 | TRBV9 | TGTGCCAGCAGCGCCCCAGGGATATACAATGAGCAGTTCTTC | CASSAPGIYNEQFF
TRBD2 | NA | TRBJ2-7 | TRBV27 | TGTGCCAGCAGTTTGTTGGCGGGAGGATTTGCCGAGCAGTACTTC | CASSLLAGGFAEQYF
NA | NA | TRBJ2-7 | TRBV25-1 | TGTGCCAGCAGTGAAGTCCAGGATTCCTACGAGCAGTACTTC | CASSEVQDSYEQYF
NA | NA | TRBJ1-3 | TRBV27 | TGTGCCAACTTCCCTGGAAACACCATATATTTT | CANFPGNTIYF